The next 2 T cell receptor beta chains were all read from a single sample in a study of blood T cell repertoires in COVID-19. Sequenced by immunoSEQ multiplex PCR; TCRdb stores in-frame clones only, minus some. The table has over 200,000 clones, 88% seen once. Sequencing was done on a sample of peripheral blood. The receptors were sampled from a woman in her fifties or sixties with acute or convalescent COVID-19.

This clone was seen a handful of times. The gene calls are TRBV28 and TRBJ1-5; possibly TRBD1 for D (5 bases). Trimming removed 1 base from V and 0 bases from J, with 19 bases in between. Germline loops: CDR1 MDHEN, CDR2 SYDVKM. This CDR3 spans 19 amino acids. The CDR3 DNA sequence: TGTGCCAGCAGTTTATCGGGGGTTAGTGGGTATTATAGCAATCAGCCCCAGCATTTT. Its translation: CASSLSGVSGYYSNQPQHF.

V is TRBV5-1 and J is TRBJ1-1; D remains ambiguous. This CDR3 spans 13 amino acids. The ends were cut back, 4 bases at V and 9 bases at J, with 16 bases in the middle. From germline, CDR1 is SGHRS and CDR2 YFSETQ. Here the CDR3 reads CASSERLREKAFF. CDR3 bases: TGCGCCAGCAGCGAGAGACTGCGAGAAAAAGCTTTCTTT.